A single sample is the source of the 11 T cell receptor beta chains below, sequenced in a study of blood T cells in healthy people across ages. PCR was performed a second time for about 6 to 12 cycles using a sample-barcoded 5' primer and a J-beta primer mix. Each CDR3 protein is one row after TCRdb ran MiXCR on the 5' RACE reads. The sample records about 1.6 million distinct CDR3 sequences, about 31% being singletons. Sequences were obtained from blood. All receptors derive from a woman aged 25-40 years in good health.

This clonotype appeared a single time. This may be a read error: a much more frequent sequence differs by one nucleotide. The V call is TRBV27, the J call TRBJ2-7, with 9 bases matching TRBD2. There are 13 residues in the CDR3. With V trimmed by 7 bases and J by 9 bases, 10 bases remained unmatched. Germline V gene data show CDR1 as MNHEY and CDR2 as SMNVEV (reference sequence). The CDR3: CASKASGVEGQYF. For the CDR3, the DNA is TGTGCCAGCAAGGCTAGCGGGGTGGAAGGGCAGTACTTC.

V gene TRBV5-1 combines with J gene TRBJ2-7; 8 bases are shared with TRBD2. This CDR3 has 14 amino acids. Trimming took 5 bases from V and 5 from J; bases not matched to a gene: 9. Germline lookup yields CDR1 SGHRS and CDR2 YFSETQ. CDR3 nucleotides: TGCGCCAGCAGAGGTAGCGGGATTCTGGACGAGCAGTACTTC. The encoded protein is CASRGSGILDEQYF.

V is TRBV7-2 and J is TRBJ1-2, with unresolved D. The CDR3 is 12 amino acids. V was trimmed by 5 bases and J by 9 bases, leaving 13 bases between them. CDR1 is SGHTA, CDR2 FQGNSA, per germline. The CDR3 DNA reads TGTGCCAGCAGCCTCGACCTTATGCGCTACACCTTC. Its translation: CASSLDLMRYTF.

The DNA for the CDR3 is TGTGCCAGCAGCTTCGGGCGCAGGTTGGAGCAGTACTTC. Translated, it gives CASSFGRRLEQYF. The chain couples TRBV5-6 to TRBJ2-5; no firm D call. CDR1 and CDR2 (germline): SGHDT, YYEEEE. The CDR3 is made up of 13 amino acids. V lost 2 bases and J lost 11, with 16 bases in between.

The chain has TRBV6-1 and TRBJ1-6, with 10 bases fitting TRBD1. Trimming cost V 3 bases and J 10 bases; bases outside gene matches: 6. Germline V gene sequence: CDR1 MNHNS, CDR2 SASEGT. The CDR3 is 15 amino acids. Here the CDR3 DNA reads TGTGCCAGCAGTGAGGACAGGGGGATCGGATCACCCCTCCACTTT. It encodes CASSEDRGIGSPLHF.

This chain connects TRBV20-1 to TRBJ1-5, with D perhaps matching TRBD1 (5 bases). Germline V lookup: CDR1 DFQATT, CDR2 SNEGSKA (reference sequence). The germline V and J ends were trimmed by 4 bases and 10 bases, with 20 bases remaining between them. This CDR3 comprises 14 residues. The CDR3 nucleotides read TGCAGTGCTATTGGGGACGGGTTGGTCGGACCCCAGCATTTT. Translating gives CSAIGDGLVGPQHF.

Concerning this clonotype itself: A much larger clone differs by one base, so this may be a read error. This chain joins TRBV20-1 and TRBJ2-5; 14 bases align to TRBD2. The end of the DNA aligns better with TRBJ2-1, so the J call may be wrong. CDR3 size: 15 residues. Germline CDR1 reads DFQATT; CDR2 reads SNEGSKA (reference sequence). CDR3 protein: CSAGLAGGLQETQFF. Here the CDR3 DNA reads TGCAGTGCAGGACTAGCGGGAGGTCTCCAAGAGACCCAGTTCTTC.

This clonotype was seen a single time. The chain carries TRBV29-1 and TRBJ1-1; D is unresolved. With 5 bases removed from V and 4 bases from J, the gap between germline ends came to 14 bases. CDR1 is SQVTM, CDR2 ANQGSEA, per germline. The CDR3 sequence is 13 residues long. The DNA of the CDR3 is TGCAGCGTTCAACAGAAGGTCGCCACTGAAGCTTTCTTT. Its translation: CSVQQKVATEAFF.

This clonotype was detected only a few times. The rearrangement uses TRBV6-6 and TRBJ1-5, with D unresolved. V was trimmed by 2 bases and J by 2 bases, leaving 16 bases between them. CDR1 is MNHNY, CDR2 SVGAGI, per germline (reference sequence). The CDR3 sequence is 17 residues long. The CDR3 reads CASSYRDLMGGNQPQHF. For the CDR3, the DNA is TGTGCCAGCAGTTACAGAGACCTCATGGGCGGCAATCAGCCCCAGCATTTT.

The J gene is TRBJ2-7, the V gene TRBV12-3 or TRBV12-4, with a weak D call TRBD2 (7 bases). Trimming removed 1 base from V and 9 bases from J, with 19 bases in between. CDR3 length: 15 residues. The CDR3 DNA reads TGTGCCAGCAGTTTAGAGAGAATGCGGGGGCTGGGGCAGTACTTC. Protein sequence: CASSLERMRGLGQYF.

V gene TRBV11-3 combines with J gene TRBJ2-1; TRBD1 aligns across 7 bases. V shed 4 bases and J 7 bases; nucleotides not matched to a gene: 4. The germline CDR1 and CDR2 sequences are SGHNT and YENEEA. The CDR3 covers 13 residues. For the CDR3, the DNA is TGTGCCAGCAGCTCGGGACAGACGAATGAGCAGTTCTTC. Its protein is CASSSGQTNEQFF.